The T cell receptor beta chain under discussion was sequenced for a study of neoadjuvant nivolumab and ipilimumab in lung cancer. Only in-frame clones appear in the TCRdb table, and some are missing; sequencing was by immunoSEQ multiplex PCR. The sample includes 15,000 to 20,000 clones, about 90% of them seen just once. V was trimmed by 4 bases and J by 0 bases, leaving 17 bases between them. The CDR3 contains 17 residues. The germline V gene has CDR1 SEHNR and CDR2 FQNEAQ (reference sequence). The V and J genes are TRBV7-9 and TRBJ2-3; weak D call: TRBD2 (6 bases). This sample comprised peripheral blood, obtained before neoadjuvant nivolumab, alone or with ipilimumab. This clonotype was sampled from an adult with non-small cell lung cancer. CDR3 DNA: TGTGCCAGCAGCTCTAGGGGAGCGGGTGCTAGCACAGATACGCAGTATTTT. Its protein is CASSSRGAGASTDTQYF.